These T cell receptor beta chains were read from a single sample in a study of cytomegalovirus exposure and HLA in healthy donors. The table came from immunoSEQ multiplex PCR; TCRdb's copy has only in-frame clones and leaves some out. The profile covers roughly 120,000 clones, with approximately 79% appearing a single time and around 16% taken by the ten largest. Material for sequencing was PBMCs. These receptors were collected from a man aged 45-65 years in good health and CMV-seropositive. The CDR3 runs from the conserved cysteine through the conserved F or W.

CDR3 protein | V gene
CASSPLLGQGGEQYF | TRBV28
CASKQGNTGELFF | TRBV6-5
CASLQAGGPYEQFF | TRBV27
CASSRGDTGYNEQFF | TRBV5-5
CASSPSDKSMNTEAFF | TRBV5-1
CASSLGTSGYNEQFF | TRBV28
CASSTQTGGNYGYTF | TRBV5-4
CASSIGGKKLFF | TRBV19
CASSPRGVGELFF | TRBV7-9
CASSDPGTREHYGYTF | TRBV7-2
CASSWPGQHYNEQFF | TRBV19
CASMLPGLAGAGTGELFF | TRBV27
CASSPDIARQPQHF | TRBV7-2
CASKKESHEQYF | TRBV6-6
CASSPLAGGGDTQYF | TRBV7-9
CATSRDPRGSGANVLTF | TRBV15
CASSPDNYNEQFF | TRBV27
CSVVGPLTNEQFF | TRBV29-1
CASSLPGGALDEQFF | TRBV5-6
CASSKGQGSSYEQYF | TRBV18
CASSAGQGASDTQYF | TRBV7-7
CASSQDYRAEAFF | TRBV14
CASSSYSQETQYF | TRBV19
CASSPETSGSYEQYF | TRBV18
CASSEPGGPETQYF | TRBV5-1
CASSLGTGTNSPLHF | TRBV7-2
CASSLKDRPNSPLHF | TRBV27
CASSQDRFGGEGAKETQYF | TRBV4-1
CASSFMPGQGGQETQYF | TRBV9
CASRRQVQETQYF | TRBV6-1
CASRWTGVGYEKLFF | TRBV6-1
CAIRDSGDNTEAFF | TRBV10-3
CASGLSSTDTQYF | TRBV11-3